Listed below are T cell receptor beta chains from one sample, sequenced in a study of T cells after yellow fever vaccination. TCRdb passed the 5' RACE reads through MiXCR, listing each CDR3 protein once. The sample shows some 350,000 distinct CDR3 sequences, 3% to 4.5% of them seen only once. The source was PBMCs, collected 5 days after the yellow fever booster vaccination. These receptors originate from a man between 18 and 35 years old who received the YFV17D yellow fever vaccine. Both conserved end residues are trimmed from each CDR3. Fields, in order: D gene, clone size, J gene, V gene, CDR3 protein. D genes are given only for firm matches. Size values are once, few and many counts, or a class for expanded clones, and some rows have none.

d_gene: -
abundance: few
j_gene: TRBJ1-5
v_gene: TRBV12-5
CDR3aa: ASGLVLGPGGSNQPQH

d_gene: -
abundance: many
j_gene: TRBJ2-1
v_gene: TRBV5-4
CDR3aa: ASSLGGWNYNEQF

d_gene: -
abundance: -
j_gene: TRBJ1-5
v_gene: TRBV4-1
CDR3aa: ASSQAGSQPQH

d_gene: TRBD1
abundance: -
j_gene: TRBJ2-7
v_gene: TRBV29-1
CDR3aa: SVGTGGISVEQY

d_gene: TRBD1
abundance: -
j_gene: TRBJ2-3
v_gene: TRBV18
CDR3aa: ASSPQDRGSPDTQY

d_gene: -
abundance: many
j_gene: TRBJ2-1
v_gene: TRBV12-3/TRBV12-4
CDR3aa: ASSFDGSVYNEQF

d_gene: -
abundance: many
j_gene: TRBJ2-5
v_gene: TRBV6-2/TRBV6-3
CDR3aa: ASSYGPGETQY

d_gene: -
abundance: few
j_gene: TRBJ2-5
v_gene: TRBV5-4
CDR3aa: ASSLGGIQETQY

d_gene: TRBD2
abundance: few
j_gene: TRBJ2-1
v_gene: TRBV11-1
CDR3aa: ASSLEDSGGYNEQF

d_gene: TRBD2
abundance: few
j_gene: TRBJ2-2
v_gene: TRBV5-1
CDR3aa: ASSFSGEQIGELF

d_gene: -
abundance: few
j_gene: TRBJ2-1
v_gene: TRBV4-1
CDR3aa: ASSQYTGYNEQF

d_gene: -
abundance: -
j_gene: TRBJ2-3
v_gene: TRBV7-9
CDR3aa: ASTHIGGPTDTQY

d_gene: -
abundance: -
j_gene: TRBJ2-7
v_gene: TRBV7-6
CDR3aa: ASSLAFRESSYEQY

d_gene: -
abundance: many
j_gene: TRBJ2-4
v_gene: TRBV7-9
CDR3aa: ASSRRGDIQY

d_gene: -
abundance: many
j_gene: TRBJ1-2
v_gene: TRBV29-1
CDR3aa: SVSIGGNNYGYT

d_gene: -
abundance: few
j_gene: TRBJ2-6
v_gene: TRBV3-1
CDR3aa: ASSQQVSGANVLT

d_gene: -
abundance: few
j_gene: TRBJ1-5
v_gene: TRBV12-3/TRBV12-4
CDR3aa: ASSLYYQPQH

d_gene: -
abundance: few
j_gene: TRBJ1-1
v_gene: TRBV9
CDR3aa: ASSAHRMNTEAF

d_gene: TRBD2
abundance: few
j_gene: TRBJ2-1
v_gene: TRBV5-1
CDR3aa: ASSLAGLAYSDYNEQF

d_gene: -
abundance: -
j_gene: TRBJ1-5
v_gene: TRBV25-1
CDR3aa: ASSDFAWGPQH

d_gene: TRBD1
abundance: -
j_gene: TRBJ1-1
v_gene: TRBV5-1
CDR3aa: ASSRWGQGFGYTEAF

d_gene: TRBD1
abundance: many
j_gene: TRBJ1-1
v_gene: TRBV7-9
CDR3aa: ASSFKGGQEAF

d_gene: TRBD1
abundance: -
j_gene: TRBJ1-1
v_gene: TRBV28
CDR3aa: ASSSTGTGVGAAF

d_gene: TRBD1
abundance: -
j_gene: TRBJ2-1
v_gene: TRBV12-3/TRBV12-4
CDR3aa: ASSPEGTEMWF

d_gene: TRBD1
abundance: many
j_gene: TRBJ2-7
v_gene: TRBV5-1
CDR3aa: ASSLGGTGSYEQY

d_gene: TRBD2
abundance: -
j_gene: TRBJ2-3
v_gene: TRBV19
CDR3aa: ASSIASGPTDTQY

d_gene: TRBD1
abundance: many
j_gene: TRBJ1-6
v_gene: TRBV4-1
CDR3aa: ASSRTGNSPLH

d_gene: -
abundance: -
j_gene: TRBJ1-1
v_gene: TRBV7-2
CDR3aa: ASSLRRGGTEAF

d_gene: -
abundance: -
j_gene: TRBJ1-2
v_gene: TRBV14
CDR3aa: ASSQDTGALGGYT

d_gene: TRBD1
abundance: -
j_gene: TRBJ2-2
v_gene: TRBV7-6
CDR3aa: ASSSGDRGLNGELF

d_gene: TRBD2
abundance: medium-sized
j_gene: TRBJ2-1
v_gene: TRBV12-3/TRBV12-4
CDR3aa: ASTRASGGAGEQF

d_gene: -
abundance: -
j_gene: TRBJ2-3
v_gene: TRBV6-2/TRBV6-3
CDR3aa: ASSYSRTSSTDTQY

d_gene: TRBD1
abundance: many
j_gene: TRBJ1-5
v_gene: TRBV5-6
CDR3aa: ASSSGTGWQPQH

d_gene: TRBD1
abundance: -
j_gene: TRBJ2-1
v_gene: TRBV5-1
CDR3aa: ASSPGWGQGPNEQF

d_gene: -
abundance: many
j_gene: TRBJ1-2
v_gene: TRBV11-2
CDR3aa: ASNHRDGELYGYT

d_gene: -
abundance: many
j_gene: TRBJ2-1
v_gene: TRBV6-5
CDR3aa: ASSYSGGANEQF

d_gene: -
abundance: few
j_gene: TRBJ1-4
v_gene: TRBV7-2
CDR3aa: ASSFPNEKLF

d_gene: -
abundance: many
j_gene: TRBJ2-2
v_gene: TRBV20-1
CDR3aa: RKSLGGKSGSGGELF

d_gene: TRBD2
abundance: -
j_gene: TRBJ2-1
v_gene: TRBV20-1
CDR3aa: SARSGVAGFNEQF

d_gene: TRBD2
abundance: -
j_gene: TRBJ2-3
v_gene: TRBV20-1
CDR3aa: SARDLAGGTDTQY

d_gene: -
abundance: few
j_gene: TRBJ2-1
v_gene: TRBV5-1
CDR3aa: ASSLGNQGEQF

d_gene: -
abundance: few
j_gene: TRBJ1-4
v_gene: TRBV4-1
CDR3aa: ASSIRLLNEKLF

d_gene: TRBD1
abundance: many
j_gene: TRBJ2-6
v_gene: TRBV5-1
CDR3aa: ASGTSGTGEVLT

d_gene: -
abundance: few
j_gene: TRBJ2-3
v_gene: TRBV7-2
CDR3aa: ASNPRGGVDTQY

d_gene: TRBD1
abundance: many
j_gene: TRBJ2-3
v_gene: TRBV6-5
CDR3aa: ASSRTGVLRTDTQY

d_gene: -
abundance: -
j_gene: TRBJ1-1
v_gene: TRBV7-3
CDR3aa: ASSRGGQNTEAF

d_gene: TRBD2
abundance: few
j_gene: TRBJ2-5
v_gene: TRBV15
CDR3aa: ATSPGELAGEETQY

d_gene: TRBD1
abundance: many
j_gene: TRBJ1-1
v_gene: TRBV7-2
CDR3aa: ASSWGSDKTTDRENTEAF

d_gene: -
abundance: -
j_gene: TRBJ1-1
v_gene: TRBV18
CDR3aa: ASSQARGGTEAF

d_gene: -
abundance: -
j_gene: TRBJ1-4
v_gene: TRBV5-1
CDR3aa: ASSLVQTAANEKLF

d_gene: TRBD1
abundance: -
j_gene: TRBJ2-1
v_gene: TRBV20-1
CDR3aa: SAREGQDEREQF

d_gene: -
abundance: many
j_gene: TRBJ2-5
v_gene: TRBV5-1
CDR3aa: ASSLDSGNQETQY

d_gene: -
abundance: many
j_gene: TRBJ2-5
v_gene: TRBV7-2
CDR3aa: ASSYTGGGQEETQY

d_gene: TRBD1
abundance: -
j_gene: TRBJ2-1
v_gene: TRBV5-1
CDR3aa: ASTPGQAYNEQF

d_gene: TRBD2
abundance: -
j_gene: TRBJ2-3
v_gene: TRBV20-1
CDR3aa: SASGGATDTQY